This TCR beta chain was profiled in a study of CXCR3-negative and CXCR3-positive naive CD8 T cells. Germline lookup yields CDR1 SQVTM and CDR2 ANQGSEA. CDR3 length: 17 amino acids. Via 5' RACE with UMI labels, TRB cDNA libraries were prepared. TCRdb reprocessed the 5' RACE reads and stores each CDR3 protein as one record, lacking DNA. Its table records fewer than 9,500 distinct CDR3 sequences. The specimen sequenced was naive CXCR3- CD8+ T cells from blood. As for subset: CD45RO-CCR7+CD27+CD95- naive CD8+ T cells lacking CXCR3 (TNR3-). The receptor comes from a human donor in good health. Some clones in this sample may be carry-over from other donors' samples. This chain joins TRBV29-1 and TRBJ2-3; checking the TCRdb D call of TRBD1 is not possible without DNA. The CDR3 here is CSVGYMVGDRGEDTQYF.